This T cell receptor beta chain comes out of a study of vaccination and CD4 T cells after COVID-19. Sequence data for DNA of cultured CD4+ T cells were generated by the Oncomine TCR Beta short-read assay. The source of extracted genomic DNA was cultured CD4+ T cells. TCRdb processed the PCR reads anew with MiXCR; each CDR3 protein has one entry. Counted here are tens of thousands of distinct CDR3 sequences, 40% to 45% occurring once; the ten biggest clones make up approximately 13%. Study observations and caveats: Researchers report that a median approximately 90% of reactive clones in convalescent patients surfaced only post-vaccination.

The CDR3 loop spans 14 amino acids. The V end lost 1 base, the J end lost 3 bases, and 9 bases lay between the germline ends. Germline V CDR1 and CDR2: MNHEY, SVGAGI. As regards this clonotype: Its cognate antigen is unknown.

Described treatment: roughly 10-day PBMC culture with coronavirus spike peptide pools or control peptides (ViraFEST assay). Positive PCR tests were logged from March through December 2020, ahead of US Alpha, Beta and Delta variants. Sequenced sample: CD4+ T cells from blood, cultured in vitro. This TCR was sampled from a human donor who had recovered from COVID-19. The rearrangement links TRBV6-5 to TRBJ1-2, with D possibly matching TRBD1 (6 bases). CDR3 DNA sequence: TGTGCCAGCAGTTACTTCCCAGGGGACTATGGCTACACCTTC. Translation: CASSYFPGDYGYTF.